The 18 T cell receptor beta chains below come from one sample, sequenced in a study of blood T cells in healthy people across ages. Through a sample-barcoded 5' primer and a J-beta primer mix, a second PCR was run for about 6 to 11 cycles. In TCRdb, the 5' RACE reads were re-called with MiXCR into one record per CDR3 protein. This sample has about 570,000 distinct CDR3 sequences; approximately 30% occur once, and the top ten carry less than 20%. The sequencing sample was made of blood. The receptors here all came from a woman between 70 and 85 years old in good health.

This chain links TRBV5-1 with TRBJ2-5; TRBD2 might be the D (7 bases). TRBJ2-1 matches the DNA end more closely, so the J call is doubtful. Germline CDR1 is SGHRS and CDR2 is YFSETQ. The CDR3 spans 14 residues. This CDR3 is CASSLGGGPLEQFF. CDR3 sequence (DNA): TGCGCCAGCAGCTTAGGGGGGGGGCCCCTTGAGCAGTTCTTC.

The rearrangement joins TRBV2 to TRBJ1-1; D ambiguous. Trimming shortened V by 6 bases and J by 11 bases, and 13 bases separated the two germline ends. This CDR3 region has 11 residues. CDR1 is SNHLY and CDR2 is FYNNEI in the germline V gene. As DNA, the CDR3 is TGTGCCAGCAGAAAAGGAGGGAGGGCTTTCTTT. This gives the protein CASRKGGRAFF.

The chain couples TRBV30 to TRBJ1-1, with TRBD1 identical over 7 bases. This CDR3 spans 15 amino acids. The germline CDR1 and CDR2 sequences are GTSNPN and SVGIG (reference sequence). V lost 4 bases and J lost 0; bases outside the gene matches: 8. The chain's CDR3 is CAWIRGAPMNTEAFF. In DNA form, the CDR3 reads TGTGCCTGGATCAGGGGGGCACCCATGAACACTGAAGCTTTCTTT.

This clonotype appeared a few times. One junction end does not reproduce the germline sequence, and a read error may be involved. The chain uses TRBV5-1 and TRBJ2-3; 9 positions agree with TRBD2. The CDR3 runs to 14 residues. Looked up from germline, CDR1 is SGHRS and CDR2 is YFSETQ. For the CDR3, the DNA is TGCGCCGGCAGCCTCGGGACTAGCTTGGGTACGCAGTATTTT. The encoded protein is CAGSLGTSLGTQYF.

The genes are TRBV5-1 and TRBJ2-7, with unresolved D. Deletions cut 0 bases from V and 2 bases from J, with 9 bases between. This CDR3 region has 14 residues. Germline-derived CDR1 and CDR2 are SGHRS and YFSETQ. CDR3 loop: CASSLDGRTYEQYF. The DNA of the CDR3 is TGCGCCAGCAGCTTGGATGGCAGAACCTACGAGCAGTACTTC.

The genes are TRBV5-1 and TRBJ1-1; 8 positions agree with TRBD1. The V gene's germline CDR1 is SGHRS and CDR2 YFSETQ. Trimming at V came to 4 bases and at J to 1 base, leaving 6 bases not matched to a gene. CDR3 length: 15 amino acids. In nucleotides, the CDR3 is TGCGCCAGCAGCCCAGGGGGCGCGGGGAACACTGAAGCTTTCTTT. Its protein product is CASSPGGAGNTEAFF.

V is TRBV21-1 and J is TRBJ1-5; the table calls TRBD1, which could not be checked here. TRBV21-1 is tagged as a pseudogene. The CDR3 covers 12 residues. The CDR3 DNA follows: TGTGCCAGCAGCGCCCCGGACCAGCCCCAGCATTTT. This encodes CASSAPDQPQHF.

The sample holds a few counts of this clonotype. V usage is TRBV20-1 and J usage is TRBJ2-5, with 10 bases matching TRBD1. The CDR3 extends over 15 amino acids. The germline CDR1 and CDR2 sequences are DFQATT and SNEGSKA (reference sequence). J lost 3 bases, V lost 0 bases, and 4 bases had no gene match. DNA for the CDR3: TGCAGTGCTAGAGATCTGGGGACAGGGGAAGAGACCCAGTACTTC. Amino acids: CSARDLGTGEETQYF.

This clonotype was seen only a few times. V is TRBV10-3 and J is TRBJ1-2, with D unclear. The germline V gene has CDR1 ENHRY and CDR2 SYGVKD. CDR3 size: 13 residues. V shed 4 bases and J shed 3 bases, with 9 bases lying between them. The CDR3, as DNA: TGTGCCATCAGTGGCGGCATGGACTATGGCTACACCTTC. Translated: CAISGGMDYGYTF.

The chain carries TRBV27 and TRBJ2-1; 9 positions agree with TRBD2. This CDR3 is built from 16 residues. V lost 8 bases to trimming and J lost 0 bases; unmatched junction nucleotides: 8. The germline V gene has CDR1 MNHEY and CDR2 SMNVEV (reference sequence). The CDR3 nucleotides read TGTGCCAGCCAGGGCCTAGCGGGGCGCTCCTACAATGAGCAGTTCTTC. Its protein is CASQGLAGRSYNEQFF.

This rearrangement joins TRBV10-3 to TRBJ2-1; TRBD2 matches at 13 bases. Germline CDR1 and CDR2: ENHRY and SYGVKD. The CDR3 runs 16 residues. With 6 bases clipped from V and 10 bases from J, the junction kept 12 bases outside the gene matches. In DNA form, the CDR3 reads TGTGCCATCAGGCATGGAGGGACTAGCGGGAATCAAGAGCAGTTCTTC. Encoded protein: CAIRHGGTSGNQEQFF.

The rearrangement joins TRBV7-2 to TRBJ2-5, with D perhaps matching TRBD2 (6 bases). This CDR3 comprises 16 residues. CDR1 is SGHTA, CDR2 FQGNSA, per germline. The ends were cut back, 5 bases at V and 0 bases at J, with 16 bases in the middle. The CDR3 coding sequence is TGTGCCAGCAGCCCCCGACTAGTGGGGAACCAAGAGACCCAGTACTTC. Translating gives CASSPRLVGNQETQYF.

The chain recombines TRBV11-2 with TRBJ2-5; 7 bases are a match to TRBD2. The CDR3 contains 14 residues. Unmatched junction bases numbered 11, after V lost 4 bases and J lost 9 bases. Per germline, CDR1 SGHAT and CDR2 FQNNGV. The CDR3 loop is CASSSRDYGLAQYF. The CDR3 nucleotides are TGTGCCAGCAGCTCTCGGGACTATGGTTTGGCCCAGTACTTC.

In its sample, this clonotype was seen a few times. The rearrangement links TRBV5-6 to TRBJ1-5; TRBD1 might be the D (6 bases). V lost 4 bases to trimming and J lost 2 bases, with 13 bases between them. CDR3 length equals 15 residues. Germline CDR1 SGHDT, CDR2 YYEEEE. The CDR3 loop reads CASSTGARGNQPQHF. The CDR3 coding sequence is TGTGCCAGCAGCACGGGGGCTCGGGGCAATCAGCCCCAGCATTTT.

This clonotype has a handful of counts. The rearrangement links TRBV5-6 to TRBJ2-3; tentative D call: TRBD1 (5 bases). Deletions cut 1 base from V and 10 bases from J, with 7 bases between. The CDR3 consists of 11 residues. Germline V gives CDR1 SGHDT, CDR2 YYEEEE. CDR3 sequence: CASSLRGPQYF. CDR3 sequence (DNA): TGTGCCAGCAGCTTGAGGGGTCCGCAGTATTTT.

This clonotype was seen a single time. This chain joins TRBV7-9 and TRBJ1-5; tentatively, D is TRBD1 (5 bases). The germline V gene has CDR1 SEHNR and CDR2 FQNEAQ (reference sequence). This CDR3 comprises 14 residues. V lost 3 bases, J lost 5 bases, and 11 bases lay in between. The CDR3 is CASSFSGSHQPQHF. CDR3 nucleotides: TGTGCCAGCAGCTTTTCAGGGAGTCATCAGCCCCAGCATTTT.

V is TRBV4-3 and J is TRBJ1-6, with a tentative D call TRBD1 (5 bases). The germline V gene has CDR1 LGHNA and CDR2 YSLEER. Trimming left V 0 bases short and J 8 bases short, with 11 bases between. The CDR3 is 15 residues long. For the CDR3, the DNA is TGCGCCAGCAGCCAAGAGGGGACTTCTTATTCACCCCTCCACTTT. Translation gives CASSQEGTSYSPLHF.

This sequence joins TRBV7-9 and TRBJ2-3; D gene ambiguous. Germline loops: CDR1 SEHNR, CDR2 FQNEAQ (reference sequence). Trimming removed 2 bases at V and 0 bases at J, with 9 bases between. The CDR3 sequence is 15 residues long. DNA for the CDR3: TGTGCCAGCAGCTTATACTTGACTAGCACAGATACGCAGTATTTT. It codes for CASSLYLTSTDTQYF.